The table lists the clone carrying this T cell receptor beta chain with many counts. Its antigen remains unknown. Hyperthyroidism patients, all newly diagnosed, had under 2 months' duration and ages of 18 to 65. Orbital computed tomography and thyroid ultrasound, along with TRAb, serum thyroxine and clinical symptoms, underpinned diagnosis. The sample belongs to a study of Graves' ophthalmopathy and Graves' hyperthyroidism. With 7 bases clipped from V and 2 bases from J, the junction kept 11 bases outside the gene matches. The CDR3 length is 15 residues. Germline lookup yields CDR1 ENHRY and CDR2 SYGVKD. Study outcomes and limitations: Blood repertoires reportedly contained most expanded thyroid clonotypes above 0.001 frequency.

From RNA, the CDR3 regions of TCR beta chains were amplified and sequenced. A first-round RT-PCR used HTBI primers, followed by a second-round multiplex PCR. From the multiplex PCR reads, TCRdb called clonotypes with MiXCR, one entry per CDR3 protein. The repertoire includes around 1,000,000 distinct CDR3 sequences, about two fifths of them detected once, and 11% sits in the top ten. This rearrangement joins TRBV10-3 to TRBJ2-7; 7 bases fit TRBD1. The sequenced sample consisted of peripheral blood or thyroid tissue (not recorded which). This receptor was taken from an adult man with Graves' hyperthyroidism. This chain's CDR3 is CAITEKGQNTYEQYF. Here the CDR3 DNA reads TGTGCCATCACCGAAAAGGGACAGAATACCTACGAGCAGTACTTC.